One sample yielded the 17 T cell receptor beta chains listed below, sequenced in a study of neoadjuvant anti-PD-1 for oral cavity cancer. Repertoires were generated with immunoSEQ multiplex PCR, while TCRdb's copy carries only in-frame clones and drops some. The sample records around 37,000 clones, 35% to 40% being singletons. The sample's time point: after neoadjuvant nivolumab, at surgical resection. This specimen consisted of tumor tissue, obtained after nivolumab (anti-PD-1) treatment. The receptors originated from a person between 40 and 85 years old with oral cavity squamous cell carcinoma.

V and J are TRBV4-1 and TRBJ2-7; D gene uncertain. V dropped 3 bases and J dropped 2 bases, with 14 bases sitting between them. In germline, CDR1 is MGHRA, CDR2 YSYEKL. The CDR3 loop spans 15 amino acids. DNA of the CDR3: TGCGCCAGCAGCCAGACCCGGTTCAGCACCTACGAGCAGTACTTC. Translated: CASSQTRFSTYEQYF.

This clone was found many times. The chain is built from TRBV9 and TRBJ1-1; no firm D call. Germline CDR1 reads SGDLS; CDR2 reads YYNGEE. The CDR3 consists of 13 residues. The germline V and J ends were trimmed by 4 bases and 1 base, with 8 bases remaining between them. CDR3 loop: CASSQTPNTEAFF. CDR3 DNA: TGTGCCAGCAGCCAAACACCGAACACTGAAGCTTTCTTT.

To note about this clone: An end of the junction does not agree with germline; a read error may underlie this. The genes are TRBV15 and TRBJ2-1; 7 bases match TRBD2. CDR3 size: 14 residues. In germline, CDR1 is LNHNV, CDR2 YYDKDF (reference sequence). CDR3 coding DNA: TGTGCCACCAGTAGAGTTGGGCTCGAGACTAGCCAGTTCTTC. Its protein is CATSRVGLETSQFF.

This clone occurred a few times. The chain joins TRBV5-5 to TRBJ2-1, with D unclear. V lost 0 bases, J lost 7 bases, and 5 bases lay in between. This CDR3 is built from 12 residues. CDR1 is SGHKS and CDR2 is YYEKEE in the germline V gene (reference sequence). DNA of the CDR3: TGTGCCAGCAGCTTGGTACAGAATGAGCAGTTCTTC. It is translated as CASSLVQNEQFF.

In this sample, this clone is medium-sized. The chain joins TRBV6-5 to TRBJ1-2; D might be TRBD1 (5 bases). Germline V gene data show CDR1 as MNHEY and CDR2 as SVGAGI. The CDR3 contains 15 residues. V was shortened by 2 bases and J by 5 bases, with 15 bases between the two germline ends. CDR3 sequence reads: CASSYLWAGQYGYTF. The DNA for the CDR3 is TGTGCCAGCAGTTACCTCTGGGCAGGGCAATATGGCTACACCTTC.

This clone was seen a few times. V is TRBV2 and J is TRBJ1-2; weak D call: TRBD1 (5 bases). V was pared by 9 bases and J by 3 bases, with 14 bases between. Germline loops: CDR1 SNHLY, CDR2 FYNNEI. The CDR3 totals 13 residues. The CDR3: CARAIREDYGYTF. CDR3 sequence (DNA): TGTGCCAGAGCGATCAGGGAGGACTATGGCTACACCTTC.

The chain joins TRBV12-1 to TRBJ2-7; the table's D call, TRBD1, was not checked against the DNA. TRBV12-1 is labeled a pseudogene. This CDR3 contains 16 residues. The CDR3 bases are TGTGCCAGCAGCCAGAAGCCGGGACAGGCTCCCTACGAGCAGTACTTC. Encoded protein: CASSQKPGQAPYEQYF.

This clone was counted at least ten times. DNA for the CDR3: TGCAGCGTTCAGAGGGACAGGGACACTGAAGCTTTCTTT. As protein: CSVQRDRDTEAFF. This chain links TRBV29-1 with TRBJ1-1; 9 nucleotides match TRBD1. V shed 5 bases, J shed 3 bases, and the junction held 4 bases outside the gene matches. The germline V gene encodes CDR1 SQVTM and CDR2 ANQGSEA. The CDR3 runs to 13 residues.

CDR3 nucleotide sequence: TGTGCCAGCAGCGCTCACAGGTCCTCTGGGGCCAACGTCCTGACTTTC. This codes for CASSAHRSSGANVLTF. The V gene is TRBV9, the J gene TRBJ2-6, with D possibly matching TRBD1 (5 bases). Trimming took 3 bases from V and 0 from J, leaving 10 bases between them. The germline CDR1 and CDR2 sequences are SGDLS and YYNGEE. CDR3 size: 16 residues. The full variable domain, completed using reference TRBV9 and TRBJ2-6, is DSGVTQTPKHLITATGQRVTLRCSPRSGDLSVYWYQQSLDQGLQFLIQYYNGEERAKGNILERFSAQQFPDLHSELNLSSLELGDSALYFCASSAHRSSGANVLTFGAGSRLTVL.

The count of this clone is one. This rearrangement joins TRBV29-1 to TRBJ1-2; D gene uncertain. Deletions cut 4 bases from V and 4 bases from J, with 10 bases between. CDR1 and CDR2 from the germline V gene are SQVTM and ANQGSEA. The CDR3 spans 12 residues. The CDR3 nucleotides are TGCAGCGTTGGTGGACGGCCCTATGGCTACACCTTC. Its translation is CSVGGRPYGYTF. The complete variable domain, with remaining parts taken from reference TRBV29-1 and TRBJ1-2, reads SAVISQKPSRDICQRGTSLTIQCQVDSQVTMMFWYRQQPGQSLTLIATANQGSEATYESGFVIDKFPISRPNLTFSTLTVSNMSPEDSSIYLCSVGGRPYGYTFGSGTRLTVV.

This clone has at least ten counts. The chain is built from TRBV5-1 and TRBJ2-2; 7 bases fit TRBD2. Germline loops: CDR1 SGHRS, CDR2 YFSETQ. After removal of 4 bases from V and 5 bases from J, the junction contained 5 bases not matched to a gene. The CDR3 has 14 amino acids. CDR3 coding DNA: TGCGCCAGCAGCGCGAGACTAGCTACCGGGGAGCTGTTTTTT. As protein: CASSARLATGELFF.

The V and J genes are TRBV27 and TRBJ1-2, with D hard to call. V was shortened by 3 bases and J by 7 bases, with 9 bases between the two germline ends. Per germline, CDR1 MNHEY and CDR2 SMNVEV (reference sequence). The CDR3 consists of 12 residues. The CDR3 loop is CASSLRGSGYTF. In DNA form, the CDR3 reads TGTGCCAGCAGTTTGCGGGGAAGTGGCTACACCTTC.

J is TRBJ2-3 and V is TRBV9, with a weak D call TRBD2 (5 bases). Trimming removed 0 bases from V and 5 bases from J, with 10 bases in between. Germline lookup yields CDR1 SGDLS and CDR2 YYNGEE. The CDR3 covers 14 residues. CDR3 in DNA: TGTGCCAGCAGCGTAGCCGGGATTGTAGATACGCAGTATTTT. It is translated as CASSVAGIVDTQYF.

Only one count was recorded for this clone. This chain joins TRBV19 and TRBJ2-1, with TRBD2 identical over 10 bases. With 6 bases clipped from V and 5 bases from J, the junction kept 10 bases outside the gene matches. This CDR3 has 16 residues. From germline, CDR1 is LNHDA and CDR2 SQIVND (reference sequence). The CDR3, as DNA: TGTGCCAGTAGGGTATCTCTAGCGGGAGCGAACAATGAGCAGTTCTTC. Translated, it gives CASRVSLAGANNEQFF.

The CDR3 is CASSSENSGNTIYF. The CDR3 DNA is TGCGCCAGCAGCTCAGAGAACTCTGGAAACACCATATATTTT. The chain has TRBV5-1 and TRBJ1-3; D remains unclear. Between the trimmed V and J ends, which lost 3 bases and 0 bases, there was a span of 7 bases. The CDR3 runs to 14 residues. Germline assignment: CDR1 SGHRS and CDR2 YFSETQ.

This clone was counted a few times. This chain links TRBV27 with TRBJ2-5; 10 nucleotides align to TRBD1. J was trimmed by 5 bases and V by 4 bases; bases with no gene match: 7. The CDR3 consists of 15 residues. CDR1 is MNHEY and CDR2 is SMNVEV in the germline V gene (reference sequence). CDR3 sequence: CASSSAGTGAETQYF. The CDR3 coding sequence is TGTGCCAGCAGTTCGGCCGGGACAGGGGCGGAGACCCAGTACTTC.

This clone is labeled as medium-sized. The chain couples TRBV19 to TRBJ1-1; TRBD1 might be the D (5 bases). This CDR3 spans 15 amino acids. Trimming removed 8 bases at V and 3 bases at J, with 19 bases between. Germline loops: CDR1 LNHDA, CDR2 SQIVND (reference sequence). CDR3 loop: CASRLNWGGDTEAFF. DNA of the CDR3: TGTGCCAGTCGACTAAACTGGGGAGGGGACACTGAAGCTTTCTTT.